This TCR beta chain was identified during a study of blood T cells in healthy people across ages. Between the trimmed V and J ends, which lost 6 bases and 6 bases, there was a span of 20 bases. CDR1 and CDR2 (germline): DFQATT, SNEGSKA (reference sequence). The CDR3 consists of 14 residues. The use of a sample-barcoded 5' primer and a J-beta primer mix characterized a second PCR of roughly 6 to 11 cycles. Via MiXCR, TCRdb re-called the 5' RACE reads, giving one row per CDR3 protein. The sample shows some 1.4 million distinct CDR3 sequences, roughly 40% of them seen only once. Sequenced: blood. The sequence was obtained from a woman under 30 in good health. The V gene is TRBV20-1, the J gene TRBJ1-2; D may be TRBD1 (5 bases). The CDR3 DNA reads TGCAGTGCGGACGAACCGGGACCTTCGGATGGCTACACCTTC. Encoded protein: CSADEPGPSDGYTF.